This T cell receptor beta chain is from a study of cytomegalovirus exposure and HLA in healthy donors. Germline V gene lookup returns CDR1 SGHNT and CDR2 YENEEA. This CDR3 has 13 residues. V was pared by 0 bases and J by 5 bases, with 4 bases between. In regard to this clone: Its specificity is unknown.

PCR used 60 Vbeta primers and 13 Jbeta primers. TCRdb keeps only in-frame clones here, not all; method: immunoSEQ multiplex PCR. The sample has more than 85,000 clones; around 77% are singletons. Whole-study results and caveats: Specificity for CMV antigens was confirmed in vitro for three of the CMV-associated chains. Later analysis suggested links between common viral pathogens and several top significant clusters. TCR association rates varied by HLA locus in a later analysis, with DRB1 highest and HLA-C lowest. Indistinguishable V segments, including TRBV6-2 and TRBV6-3, were excluded.

The sample comprised PBMCs. The rearrangement links TRBV11-3 to TRBJ2-2; no clear D. This clonotype originated in a male donor in good health and CMV-seropositive. The CDR3 region is CASSLDGTGELFF. In nucleotides, the CDR3 is TGTGCCAGCAGCTTAGACGGGACCGGGGAGCTGTTTTTT.